The present T cell receptor beta chain was sequenced within a study of T cell responses to AZD1222 COVID-19 vaccine. Data came from immunoSEQ multiplex PCR; TCRdb stores just in-frame clones and leaves some out. This table has under 70,000 clones, more than 65% appearing once. The CDR3 has 13 amino acids. The V end was cut by 1 base, the J end by 7 bases, with 8 bases between. CDR1 and CDR2 (germline): SGHAT, FQNNGV. With regard to this clone: Distinct nucleotide sequences in the sample also encode this CDR3.

J is TRBJ2-1 and V is TRBV11-2; the D is unclear. Sequenced material: peripheral blood, taken on day 0 of MenACWY control vaccination. This clonotype originated in an adult in good health. In DNA form, the CDR3 reads TGTGCCAGCAGCTTAGTTGGGCAGAATGAGCAGTTCTTC. Translating gives CASSLVGQNEQFF.